These 31 T cell receptor beta chains originate from one sample sequenced in a study of kidney transplant recipient with SARS-CoV-2 infection. Using its own MiXCR run on the reads, TCRdb lists one record per CDR3 protein. The data contain under 250,000 distinct CDR3 sequences, about 30% of them seen just once; the ten biggest clones take up around 6.8%. The sequencing used a blood sample, collected at baseline and on roughly day 110 from a kidney transplant recipient. The source is a male patient between 25 and 40 years old who had COVID-19 and was a kidney transplant recipient. T cells may partly derive from the graft donor.

This clonotype came up many times. The CDR3: CASSVQTKCRKTYGYTF. The CDR3 DNA reads as TGTGCCAGCAGCGTTCAGACTAAGTGCCGAAAGACCTATGGCTACACCTTC. The chain joins TRBV7-7 to TRBJ1-2, with no clear D. CDR1 is SSHAT, CDR2 FNYEAQ, per germline (reference sequence). V dropped 5 bases and J dropped 4 bases, with 23 bases sitting between them. The CDR3 is 17 residues long. The full variable domain, its missing parts supplied by reference TRBV7-7 and TRBJ1-2, is GAGVSQSPRYKVTKRGQDVTLRCDPISSHATLYWYQQALGQGPEFLTYFNYEAQPDKSGLPSDRFSAERPEGSISTLTIQRTEQRDSAMYRCASSVQTKCRKTYGYTFGSGTRLTVV.

This sequence joins TRBV6-2 or TRBV6-3 and TRBJ2-3; D is unclear. V lost 4 bases and J 2 bases, leaving 22 bases between the germline ends. The CDR3 runs to 18 residues. The germline V gene has CDR1 MNHEY and CDR2 SVGEGT. DNA for the CDR3: TGTGCCAGCAGTTCCACCGGGTTCCCCCCTAGAATCACAGATACGCAGTATTTT. Its protein is CASSSTGFPPRITDTQYF.

Points on this clonotype: A much larger clone differs by one base, so this may be a read error. The chain links TRBV7-6 to TRBJ1-2; unclear D gene. The CDR3 has 17 residues. CDR1 is SGHVS, CDR2 FNYEAQ, per germline. CDR3 nucleotide sequence: TGTGCCAGCAGCGAGGTCATTGAATCTCGAAAGACCTATGGCTACGCCTTC. It codes for CASSEVIESRKTYGYAF.

This clonotype was counted between two and nine times. The chain uses TRBV9 and TRBJ2-1, with D possibly being TRBD1 or TRBD2 (5 bases each). The V end lost 3 bases, the J end lost 0 bases, and 19 bases lay between the germline ends. The length of the CDR3 is 18 residues. Germline V gives CDR1 SGDLS, CDR2 YYNGEE. The CDR3: CASSAPGRGLSSYNEQFF. The DNA for the CDR3 is TGTGCCAGCAGCGCCCCGGGACGGGGATTAAGCTCCTACAATGAGCAGTTCTTC.

This clonotype came up many times. The chain employs TRBV6-6 and TRBJ1-1; TRBD1 agrees at 8 bases. The CDR3 extends over 12 amino acids. J lost 6 bases, V lost 4 bases, and 1 base had no gene match. Per the germline V gene, CDR1 is MNHNY and CDR2 is SVGAGI (reference sequence). CDR3 amino acids: CASSLQGAEAFF. The CDR3, as DNA: TGTGCCAGCAGTTTACAGGGGGCTGAAGCTTTCTTT.

This clonotype was detected ten times or more. The V and J genes are TRBV2 and TRBJ1-4; tentative D call: TRBD1 (6 bases). CDR1 SNHLY and CDR2 FYNNEI come from the germline V gene. The length of the CDR3 is 14 residues. The ends were cut back, 6 bases at V and 7 bases at J, with 15 bases in the middle. As DNA, the CDR3 is TGTGCCAGCAGATACGGGGGCAGCGCTGAAAAACTGTTTTTT. Translated, it gives CASRYGGSAEKLFF.

In this sample, this clonotype turned up many times. The chain carries TRBV11-3 and TRBJ1-1, with a tentative D call TRBD1 (6 bases). V dropped 3 bases and J dropped 3 bases, with 17 bases sitting between them. From germline, CDR1 is SGHNT and CDR2 YENEEA. The CDR3 consists of 16 residues. This CDR3 is CASSFPGRGADTEAFF. CDR3 DNA: TGTGCCAGCAGCTTCCCCGGGCGGGGGGCGGACACTGAAGCTTTCTTT.

This clonotype was seen ten or more times. The chain couples TRBV6-5 to TRBJ1-5, with TRBD1 matching 9 bases. This CDR3 has 17 amino acids. Germline CDR1 reads MNHEY; CDR2 reads SVGAGI. J was trimmed by 2 bases and V by 4 bases; bases with no gene match: 9. CDR3 sequence: CASSSRGDREGNQPQHF. Written as DNA, the CDR3 is TGTGCCAGCAGTTCCCGGGGGGACAGGGAAGGCAATCAGCCCCAGCATTTT.

This clonotype occurred many times. The chain couples TRBV12-3 or TRBV12-4 to TRBJ1-2; D unclear. V was pared by 5 bases and J by 4 bases, with 23 bases between. This CDR3 has 17 amino acids. The CDR3 loop reads CASSNSGSFRKTYGYTF. CDR3 in DNA: TGTGCCAGCAGTAATAGCGGCAGCTTCCGAAAGACCTATGGCTACACCTTC.

This clonotype was counted at least ten times. V gene TRBV2 combines with J gene TRBJ1-4; D is ambiguous. Trimming pared 4 bases from V and 0 bases from J, leaving 9 bases between. Germline lookup yields CDR1 SNHLY and CDR2 FYNNEI. The CDR3 runs 15 residues. CDR3 bases: TGTGCCAGCAGTGCTAACAGTGCAACTAATGAAAAACTGTTTTTT. Its translation is CASSANSATNEKLFF.

Concerning this clonotype itself: A much more abundant neighbour one base away suggests this may be a read error. The chain is built from TRBV7-6 and TRBJ2-4; D not certain. The J call may be wrong; the DNA end is better matched by TRBJ2-3. The CDR3 extends over 13 amino acids. The germline V gene encodes CDR1 SGHVS and CDR2 FNYEAQ. The CDR3 loop reads CAGSSFRTDTQYF. The CDR3 coding sequence is TGTGCCGGCAGCTCCTTTCGCACAGATACGCAGTATTTT.

This clonotype occurred many times. The V gene is TRBV6-5, the J gene TRBJ1-1; 7 nucleotides align to TRBD1. V shed 7 bases, J shed 4 bases, and the junction held 9 bases outside the gene matches. Germline CDR1 MNHEY, CDR2 SVGAGI. The CDR3 loop spans 14 amino acids. The CDR3 DNA follows: TGTGCCAGCAACCTCCGGGACAGACTCACTGAAGCTTTCTTT. As protein: CASNLRDRLTEAFF.

Notes on this clonotype: This may come from a read error, since a much larger clone is one base off. CDR3 sequence: CASKFYGKNAGELFF. The CDR3 nucleotides read TGTGCCAGTAAATTTTATGGAAAGAACGCCGGGGAGCTGTTTTTT. The V gene is TRBV19, the J gene TRBJ2-2; the D is unclear. The CDR3 spans 15 residues. Germline CDR1 reads LNHDA; CDR2 reads SQIVND (reference sequence).

Notes on this clonotype: Possible read error: a much larger clone is one base away. The rearrangement uses TRBV19 and TRBJ2-5; possible D gene TRBD1, 6 bases. The V gene's germline CDR1 is LNHDA and CDR2 SQIVND (reference sequence). V was shortened by 3 bases and J by 3 bases, with 11 bases between the two germline ends. This CDR3 comprises 14 residues. As DNA, the CDR3 is TGTGCCAGTAGTATCCGGGACATTGAAGAGACCCAGTACTTC. Protein product: CASSIRDIEETQYF.

The CDR3, as DNA: TGCGCCAGCAGTATTGAGTCAAGATCGCGAAAGACCTATGGCTACACCTTC. The encoded protein is CASSIESRSRKTYGYTF. The rearrangement links TRBV10-1 to TRBJ1-2; D call uncertain. The CDR3 is 17 residues long. V lost 5 bases, J lost 4 bases, and 23 bases lay in between. In germline, CDR1 is WNHNN, CDR2 SYGVQD (reference sequence).

This clonotype appeared a few times. This chain uses TRBV20-1 with TRBJ1-6; D might be TRBD1 (6 bases). Germline values: CDR1 DFQATT, CDR2 SNEGSKA (reference sequence). This CDR3 has 17 residues. With 0 bases removed from V and 7 bases from J, the gap between germline ends came to 19 bases. The CDR3 here is CSARDQTRGRRNSPLHF. For the CDR3, the DNA is TGCAGTGCTAGAGATCAGACCAGGGGCAGGCGAAATTCACCCCTCCACTTT.

In this sample, this clonotype turned up many times. The chain links TRBV7-2 to TRBJ1-2; D unresolved. The CDR3 contains 17 residues. Deletions cut 5 bases from V and 4 bases from J, with 23 bases between. Germline CDR1 is SGHTA and CDR2 is FQGNSA. The CDR3 reads CASSSLFRDGKTYGYTF. CDR3 DNA: TGTGCCAGCAGCAGCTTATTCAGAGACGGAAAGACCTATGGCTACACCTTC.

Ten or more counts support this clonotype. The chain couples TRBV9 to TRBJ1-2; no reliable D call. The V gene's germline CDR1 is SGDLS and CDR2 YYNGEE. CDR3 length: 16 residues. The V gene lost 7 bases and the J gene lost 4 bases, with 23 bases spanning the gap. In DNA form, the CDR3 reads TGTGCCAGCTGCGGCACGTACTCAAGAAAGACCTATGGCTACACCTTC. Its protein is CASCGTYSRKTYGYTF.

In this sample, this clonotype turned up many times. The chain links TRBV28 to TRBJ1-2, with D unresolved. This CDR3 spans 15 amino acids. Trimming cost V 4 bases and J 5 bases, with 17 bases left between them. CDR1 and CDR2 from the germline V gene are MDHEN and SYDVKM. The CDR3 here is CASSSGGGFDYGYTF. The CDR3 DNA reads TGTGCCAGCAGTTCTGGCGGCGGGTTTGATTATGGCTACACCTTC.

Regarding this clonotype: Compared with germline, one end of the junction differs, possibly owing to a read error. The chain links TRBV6-2 or TRBV6-3 to TRBJ1-6; D unclear. This CDR3 has 15 amino acids. Germline-derived CDR1 and CDR2 are MNHEY and SVGEGT. CDR3 nucleotides: TGTGCCAGCAGTTACGGAACTGCGCTCAATTCACCCCTCTACTTT. Protein product: CASSYGTALNSPLYF.

This clonotype was recorded at least ten times. CDR3 sequence reads: CATTGHTYEQYF. CDR3 nucleotides: TGTGCCACTACGGGACACACCTACGAGCAGTACTTC. This chain connects TRBV28 to TRBJ2-7, with D tentatively TRBD1 (6 bases). This CDR3 spans 12 amino acids. Trimming took 10 bases from V and 2 from J, leaving 12 bases between them. In germline, CDR1 is MDHEN, CDR2 SYDVKM. The whole variable domain, remainder taken from reference TRBV28 and TRBJ2-7, is DVKVTQSSRYLVKRTGEKVFLECVQDMDHENMFWYRQDPGLGLRLIYFSYDVKMKEKGDIPEGYSVSREKKERFSLILESASTNQTSMYLCATTGHTYEQYFGPGTRLTVT.

About this clonotype itself: This may be a read error: a much more frequent sequence differs by one nucleotide. The chain recombines TRBV20-1 with TRBJ2-1; 9 bases match TRBD2. From germline, CDR1 is DFQATT and CDR2 SNEGSKA (reference sequence). This CDR3 region has 15 residues. The CDR3 protein is CRARSGLAYGNEQFF. DNA for the CDR3: TGCAGAGCTAGATCCGGACTAGCGTACGGAAATGAGCAGTTCTTC.

As concerns this clonotype: A much larger clone differs from this one at a single base, so this may be a read error. Here the CDR3 reads CASSKRVSMRKTYGYTF. The CDR3 nucleotides read TGTGCCAGCAGTAAGAGGGTCTCTATGCGAAAGACCTATGGCTACACCTTC. The V and J genes are TRBV6-5 and TRBJ1-2, with D unclear. CDR3 length: 17 amino acids. Germline V gene sequence: CDR1 MNHEY, CDR2 SVGAGI. V lost 5 bases, J lost 4 bases, and 23 bases lay in between.

Comment on this clonotype: This may be a read error: a much more frequent sequence differs by one nucleotide. V is TRBV27 and J is TRBJ1-2; TRBD1 agrees at 7 bases. The CDR3 consists of 17 residues. Germline V gene lookup returns CDR1 MNHEY and CDR2 SMNVEV (reference sequence). CDR3: CASSQNRDSERWYGHTF. As DNA, the CDR3 is TGTGCCAGCAGCCAAAACCGGGACAGCGAAAGGTGGTATGGCCACACCTTC.

The table lists this clonotype with a few counts. The chain links TRBV18 to TRBJ1-2; D call uncertain. This CDR3 comprises 15 residues. V was cut by 9 bases and J by 3 bases, with 20 bases left in between. The germline V gene encodes CDR1 KGHSH and CDR2 LQKENI. The CDR3 region is CASSGGLTGDYGYTF. CDR3 nucleotides: TGTGCCAGTTCAGGAGGACTAACTGGAGACTATGGCTACACCTTC. The full variable domain, completed using reference TRBV18 and TRBJ1-2, is NAGVMQNPRHLVRRRGQEARLRCSPMKGHSHVYWYRQLPEEGLKFMVYLQKENIIDESGMPKERFSAEFPKEGPSILRIQQVVRGDSAAYFCASSGGLTGDYGYTFGSGTRLTVV.

This clonotype was recorded at least ten times. The J gene is TRBJ2-7, the V gene TRBV7-8; D remains unclear. The CDR3 is made up of 15 amino acids. Germline CDR1 reads SGHVS; CDR2 reads FQNEAQ. The germline V and J ends were trimmed by 5 bases and 3 bases, with 17 bases remaining between them. The CDR3: CASSARSLLFYEQYF. For the CDR3, the DNA is TGTGCCAGCAGCGCGAGGAGTCTTCTTTTCTACGAGCAGTACTTC.

This clonotype has at least ten counts. The chain links TRBV7-9 to TRBJ2-1; TRBD2 matches at 12 bases. This CDR3 has 15 amino acids. J was trimmed by 7 bases and V by 5 bases; bases with no gene match: 6. Germline CDR1 SEHNR, CDR2 FQNEAQ (reference sequence). CDR3 nucleotide sequence: TGTGCCAGCAGCCAAGAGACTAGCGGGAGTAATGAGCAGTTCTTC. As protein: CASSQETSGSNEQFF.

The sample holds many counts of this clonotype. The chain combines TRBV7-2 with TRBJ1-6; D is unresolved. The CDR3 contains 14 residues. V lost 3 bases and J 7 bases, leaving 10 bases between the germline ends. Germline V gene data show CDR1 as SGHTA and CDR2 as FQGNSA. CDR3 sequence: CASSLSGANSPLHF. Here the CDR3 DNA reads TGTGCCAGCAGCTTGAGCGGAGCAAATTCACCCCTCCACTTT.

V and J are TRBV6-4 and TRBJ2-3; either TRBD1 or TRBD2 may supply D (5 bases each). V was pared by 1 base and J by 3 bases, with 8 bases between. CDR1 and CDR2 from the germline V gene are MRHNA and SNTAGT. There are 14 residues in the CDR3. The CDR3: CASSDWWGTDTQYF. The CDR3 coding sequence is TGTGCCAGCAGTGACTGGTGGGGGACAGATACGCAGTATTTT.

Regarding this clonotype: A much larger clone differs from this one at a single base, so this may be a read error. The genes are TRBV11-2 and TRBJ1-1; the D gene is possibly TRBD1 (5 bases). CDR1 SGHAT and CDR2 FQNNGV come from the germline V gene. The length of the CDR3 is 14 residues. The germline V and J ends were trimmed by 4 bases and 10 bases, with 19 bases remaining between them. CDR3 amino acids: CASSSNRDGRGAFF. The DNA of the CDR3 is TGTGCCAGCAGCTCAAACCGGGACGGGAGGGGAGCTTTCTTT. Looking up the rest from reference TRBV11-2 and TRBJ1-1 gives the full variable domain: EAGVAQSPRYKIIEKRQSVAFWCNPISGHATLYWYQQILGQGPKLLIQFQNNGVVDDSQLPKDRFSAERLKGVDSTLKIQPAKLEDSAVYLCASSSNRDGRGAFFGQGTRLTVV.

In this sample, this clonotype turned up many times. The V gene is TRBV6-2 or TRBV6-3, the J gene TRBJ2-7; either TRBD1 or TRBD2 may fit D (5 bases each). Trimming cost V 6 bases and J 3 bases, with 24 bases left between them. The CDR3 covers 17 residues. The germline CDR1 and CDR2 sequences are MNHEY and SVGEGT. The CDR3 here is CASSPKSSGPRIYEQYF. The CDR3 DNA follows: TGTGCCAGCAGCCCAAAGTCCTCGGGGCCGAGAATCTACGAGCAGTACTTC.